The 23 T cell receptor beta chains below were found in one sample sequenced in a study of cytomegalovirus exposure and HLA in healthy donors. Primers for the PCR totalled 60 Vbeta and 13 Jbeta. The protocol was immunoSEQ multiplex PCR, while the TCRdb copy is restricted to in-frame clones and leaves out a portion. The data contain about 100,000 clones, roughly four fifths of them singletons. Sequencing was carried out using PBMCs. The receptors were sampled from a man between 45 and 60 years old in good health and CMV-seronegative.

The chain has TRBV14 and TRBJ1-1; D gene uncertain. The CDR3 consists of 11 residues. CDR1 and CDR2 (germline): SGHDN, FVKESK. V lost 4 bases, J lost 7 bases, and 7 bases lay in between. The CDR3 nucleotides are TGTGCCAGCAGCCCCCAGGATGAAGCTTTCTTT. Amino acids: CASSPQDEAFF. Full variable domain (outside the CDR3, taken from reference TRBV14 and TRBJ1-1): EAGVTQFPSHSVIEKGQTVTLRCDPISGHDNLYWYRRVMGKEIKFLLHFVKESKQDESGMPNNRFLAERTGGTYSTLKVQPAELEDSGVYFCASSPQDEAFFGQGTRLTVV.

The chain carries TRBV5-4 and TRBJ1-1, with 9 bases lining up with TRBD1. The CDR3 loop spans 16 amino acids. J was trimmed by 5 bases and V by 4 bases; bases with no gene match: 12. CDR1 is SGHNT and CDR2 is YYREEE in the germline V gene (reference sequence). Written as DNA, the CDR3 is TGTGCCAGCAGCCCACAGGGGGCGCATCAAGGGACTGAAGCTTTCTTT. Translated, it gives CASSPQGAHQGTEAFF.

In its sample, this clone was seen a few times. This chain joins TRBV5-1 and TRBJ1-1; D is undetermined. The CDR3 consists of 16 residues. Germline lookup yields CDR1 SGHRS and CDR2 YFSETQ. Trimming removed 0 bases at V and 1 base at J, with 13 bases between. Here the CDR3 reads CASSLATRFRNTEAFF. The CDR3 region has the DNA TGCGCCAGCAGCTTGGCCACTAGGTTCAGGAACACTGAAGCTTTCTTT.

This clone was detected once. The rearrangement uses TRBV28 and TRBJ1-1, with D unclear. CDR3 length: 13 amino acids. The germline V gene encodes CDR1 MDHEN and CDR2 SYDVKM. V gave up 8 bases and J gave up 1 base, with 11 bases separating them. CDR3 sequence reads: CASVTPQNTEAFF. The CDR3, as DNA: TGTGCCAGCGTTACTCCTCAGAACACTGAAGCTTTCTTT.

The V and J genes are TRBV28 and TRBJ2-7; 10 bases fit TRBD1. V lost 10 bases to trimming and J lost 6 bases; unmatched junction nucleotides: 9. This CDR3 spans 13 amino acids. Germline values: CDR1 MDHEN, CDR2 SYDVKM. The CDR3 DNA reads as TGTGCCATCCTCGACAGGGGGCGCCTCGAGCAGTACTTC. Its translation is CAILDRGRLEQYF.

The V gene is TRBV5-1, the J gene TRBJ2-7; tentative D call: TRBD1 (5 bases). CDR3 length equals 15 residues. V was trimmed by 5 bases and J by 7 bases, leaving 22 bases between them. Germline CDR1 is SGHRS and CDR2 is YFSETQ. The CDR3 nucleotides read TGCGCCAGCAGGGGTACTACGACAGTTTTAGATGAGCAGTACTTC. It specifies CASRGTTTVLDEQYF.

This clone was seen a few times. The rearrangement uses TRBV5-1 and TRBJ2-5; 10 nucleotides agree with TRBD1. Per germline, CDR1 SGHRS and CDR2 YFSETQ. The CDR3 runs to 14 residues. Losses at the gene ends were 7 bases for V and 5 bases for J; bases not matched to a gene: 8. CDR3 protein: CASWTGGLEETQYF. CDR3 DNA sequence: TGCGCCAGCTGGACAGGGGGTTTGGAGGAGACCCAGTACTTC.

The rearrangement joins TRBV15 to TRBJ1-4; 7 nucleotides line up with TRBD1. This CDR3 is built from 14 residues. V was pared by 3 bases and J by 5 bases, with 3 bases of the junction left unmatched. Germline CDR1 and CDR2: LNHNV and YYDKDF (reference sequence). CDR3 protein: CATSRGQLNEKLFF. The DNA of the CDR3 is TGTGCCACCAGCAGGGGACAGTTGAATGAAAAACTGTTTTTT.

The CDR3 sequence: CASSLYSGGSDTQYF. The CDR3 region has the DNA TGTGCCAGCAGCCTCTACTCAGGGGGTTCAGATACGCAGTATTTT. J is TRBJ2-3 and V is TRBV7-6, with 7 bases fitting TRBD1. This CDR3 is 15 amino acids long. Germline values: CDR1 SGHVS, CDR2 FNYEAQ. The ends lost 5 bases at V and 4 bases at J; junction bases unmatched: 9.

The chain employs TRBV5-4 and TRBJ2-7; 11 bases are a match to TRBD2. The V gene end was trimmed by 3 bases and the J gene end by 2 bases; junction bases not matched to a gene: 4. The CDR3 is 15 amino acids. CDR1 and CDR2 from the germline V gene are SGHNT and YYREEE (reference sequence). The CDR3 DNA sequence: TGTGCCAGCAGCTCGGGACTAGCGGTTCCCTACGAGCAGTACTTC. Amino acid sequence: CASSSGLAVPYEQYF.

The V and J genes are TRBV7-2 and TRBJ2-5, with D uncertain. Germline V gives CDR1 SGHTA, CDR2 FQGNSA. The CDR3 is 14 amino acids. Trimming took off 2 bases at V and 2 bases at J, with 9 bases between the two ends. The CDR3 loop reads CASSLSRGQETQYF. DNA for the CDR3: TGTGCCAGCAGCTTAAGTAGAGGTCAAGAGACCCAGTACTTC.

The J gene is TRBJ1-1, the V gene TRBV11-2, with D possibly being TRBD1 (6 bases). Per the germline V gene, CDR1 is SGHAT and CDR2 is FQNNGV. There are 16 residues in the CDR3. Trimming took off 3 bases at V and 10 bases at J, with 24 bases between the two ends. DNA for the CDR3: TGTGCCAGCAGCTTCAGGGGCTTGGATACCCGAACGGTAGCTTTCTTT. Translation: CASSFRGLDTRTVAFF.

The chain is built from TRBV5-6 and TRBJ2-2; D possibly corresponds to TRBD2 (6 bases). The CDR3 length is 13 residues. Germline V gene lookup returns CDR1 SGHDT and CDR2 YYEEEE. The V and J ends lost 2 bases and 7 bases respectively, with 9 bases between them. The CDR3 DNA reads TGTGCCAGCAGCTTTTCGGGAGTCGGGGAGCTGTTTTTT. Protein product: CASSFSGVGELFF.

V usage is TRBV7-8 and J usage is TRBJ2-7, with 11 bases identical to TRBD2. Germline CDR1 reads SGHVS; CDR2 reads FQNEAQ. There are 16 residues in the CDR3. With V trimmed by 1 base and J by 5 bases, 7 bases remained unmatched. This CDR3 is CASSLGFSGRGNEQYF. The CDR3 DNA follows: TGTGCCAGCAGCTTAGGGTTTAGCGGGAGGGGCAACGAGCAGTACTTC.

The V gene is TRBV7-8, the J gene TRBJ2-2; TRBD2 agrees at 9 bases. Trimming removed 3 bases from V and 6 bases from J; junction bases left unmatched: 5. From germline, CDR1 is SGHVS and CDR2 FQNEAQ. The CDR3 is 15 amino acids. The CDR3 DNA follows: TGTGCCAGCAGCTTCGTTAGCGGGAGTTCCGGGGAGCTGTTTTTT. Its protein product is CASSFVSGSSGELFF.

Regarding this clone: This CDR3 is also generated by other DNA sequences in the sample. The chain is built from TRBV4-1 and TRBJ2-7; D possibly corresponds to TRBD1 (6 bases). V lost 0 bases, J lost 3 bases, and 12 bases lay in between. The CDR3 totals 15 residues. The germline V gene has CDR1 MGHRA and CDR2 YSYEKL. CDR3 loop: CASSQERRGGYEQYF. CDR3 nucleotides: TGCGCCAGCAGCCAAGAGAGGAGAGGGGGCTACGAGCAGTACTTC.

The chain uses TRBV6-1 and TRBJ2-5; no clear D gene. The J call may be mistaken, given a closer DNA end match to TRBJ2-7. The CDR3 spans 13 residues. Germline V gene sequence: CDR1 MNHNS, CDR2 SASEGT. DNA of the CDR3: TGTGCCAGCAGTGAAAATTTCTCCTACGAGCAGTACTTC. Residues: CASSENFSYEQYF.

Points on this clone: Other DNA sequences in the same sample also yield this CDR3. The V and J genes are TRBV29-1 and TRBJ2-3, with 14 bases matching TRBD2. Unmatched junction bases numbered 8, after V lost 7 bases and J lost 5 bases. CDR3 length: 15 amino acids. The germline CDR1 and CDR2 sequences are SQVTM and ANQGSEA. The CDR3 is CSAVTSGGARDTQYF. The CDR3 DNA sequence: TGCAGCGCCGTGACTAGCGGGGGGGCCAGAGATACGCAGTATTTT.

This clone occurred a few times. The genes are TRBV28 and TRBJ1-5, with D possibly TRBD1 on 6 matching bases. The V end lost 1 base, the J end lost 1 base, and 26 bases lay between the germline ends. This CDR3 is built from 21 residues. The germline V gene encodes CDR1 MDHEN and CDR2 SYDVKM. The CDR3 protein is CASSLSSGGQFGEGSNQPQHF. The CDR3 DNA reads as TGTGCCAGCAGTTTATCGTCGGGCGGACAGTTTGGGGAGGGAAGCAATCAGCCCCAGCATTTT.

The rearrangement links TRBV7-6 to TRBJ2-7; 7 bases match TRBD2. The CDR3 covers 16 residues. Losses at the gene ends were 5 bases for V and 3 bases for J; bases not matched to a gene: 13. The germline CDR1 and CDR2 sequences are SGHVS and FNYEAQ. CDR3 bases: TGTGCCAGCAGCCAAAAAGCGGGGCCGGGCAACTACGAGCAGTACTTC. Protein product: CASSQKAGPGNYEQYF.

The chain is built from TRBV28 and TRBJ2-7; TRBD2 is a possible D gene (5 bases). With 7 bases removed from V and 1 base from J, the gap between germline ends came to 17 bases. This CDR3 is 15 amino acids long. The germline gives CDR1 MDHEN, CDR2 SYDVKM. The CDR3 spells CASISPGGQSYEQYF. CDR3 bases: TGTGCCAGCATTTCCCCCGGAGGTCAGTCCTACGAGCAGTACTTC.

The J gene is TRBJ2-7, the V gene TRBV6-5, with D unclear. The CDR3 consists of 12 residues. Trimming pared 6 bases from V and 7 bases from J, leaving 13 bases between. Germline V gene data show CDR1 as MNHEY and CDR2 as SVGAGI. CDR3 bases: TGTGCCAGCAGCCCCGGTCTTTGGGAGCAGTACTTC. Amino acid sequence: CASSPGLWEQYF.

This clone was observed a single time. V is TRBV7-2 and J is TRBJ2-3, with TRBD1 matching over 8 bases. Trimming cost V 5 bases and J 6 bases; bases outside gene matches: 10. CDR1 and CDR2 (germline): SGHTA, FQGNSA. The CDR3 has 15 residues. The CDR3 coding sequence is TGTGCCAGCAGCAGAGGGACAGGTTATGGGGATACGCAGTATTTT. Its translation: CASSRGTGYGDTQYF.